Listed here are 2 T cell receptor beta chains from one sample, sequenced in a study of regulatory T cells in long-lasting Graves disease. Sequencing libraries for TCR beta were prepared with iRepertoire HTBI primers and Arm-PCR of CDR3 regions. TCRdb re-called the multiplex PCR reads through MiXCR, storing one row per CDR3 protein. The table records 540,000 or so distinct CDR3 sequences, roughly 13% of them present only once. This sample's time point: newly diagnosed GD, antithyroid drugs for less than 3 months. Isolated PBMC RNA provided the starting material for the TCR library. These sequences were also reported in another study, on T cells in Graves' hyperthyroidism and ophthalmopathy.

The sequencing used peripheral blood mononuclear cells (PBMCs), collected at new diagnosis, from a patient treated with antithyroid drugs. These receptors originate from a man younger than 45 with Graves disease.

There are a few counts of this clonotype. The chain is built from TRBV5-4 and TRBJ1-1; perhaps TRBD1 as D (5 bases). V was cut by 0 bases and J by 11 bases, with 8 bases left in between. Germline V gene data show CDR1 as SGHNT and CDR2 as YYREEE (reference sequence). CDR3 size: 11 residues. The CDR3 is CASSLEGSAFF. CDR3 DNA: TGTGCCAGCAGCTTGGAGGGGTCCGCTTTCTTT.

The sample holds many counts of this clonotype. The chain is built from TRBV7-2 and TRBJ1-4; D is possibly TRBD1 (6 bases). The CDR3 totals 17 residues. Germline V gene lookup returns CDR1 SGHTA and CDR2 FQGNSA. Trimming cost V 0 bases and J 9 bases, with 20 bases left between them. The CDR3 DNA sequence: TGTGCCAGCAGCTTAGCGGCCCCAGGGGATCTAATGAAAAAACTGTTTTTT. It specifies CASSLAAPGDLMKKLFF.